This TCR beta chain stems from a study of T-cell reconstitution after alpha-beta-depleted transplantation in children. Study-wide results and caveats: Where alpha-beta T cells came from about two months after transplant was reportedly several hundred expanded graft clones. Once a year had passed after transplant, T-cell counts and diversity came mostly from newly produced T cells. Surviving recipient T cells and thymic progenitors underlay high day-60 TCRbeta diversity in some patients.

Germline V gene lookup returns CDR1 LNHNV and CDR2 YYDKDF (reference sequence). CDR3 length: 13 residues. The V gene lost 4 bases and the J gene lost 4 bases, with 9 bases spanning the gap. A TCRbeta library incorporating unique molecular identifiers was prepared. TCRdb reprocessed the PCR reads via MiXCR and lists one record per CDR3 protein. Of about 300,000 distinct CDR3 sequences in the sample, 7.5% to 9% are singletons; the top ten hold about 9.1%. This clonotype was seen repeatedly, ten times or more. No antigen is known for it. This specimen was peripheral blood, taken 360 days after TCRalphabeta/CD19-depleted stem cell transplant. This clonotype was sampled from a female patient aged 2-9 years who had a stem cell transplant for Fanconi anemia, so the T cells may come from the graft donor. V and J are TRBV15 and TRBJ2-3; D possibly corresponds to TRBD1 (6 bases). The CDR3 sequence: CATSNRQADTQYF. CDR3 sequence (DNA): TGTGCCACCAGCAACCGACAGGCAGATACGCAGTATTTT.